Given below is one TCR beta chain in context. The table came from immunoSEQ multiplex PCR; TCRdb's copy has only in-frame clones and leaves some out. Of some 700,000 clones in the sample, around 87% were seen once. V shed 1 base, J shed 3 bases, and the junction held 11 bases outside the gene matches. This CDR3 has 18 residues. Germline V lookup: CDR1 SGDLS, CDR2 YYNGEE. The record originates from a study of shared T cell receptors in the human thymus. In addition, the sample was reused for a study of human thymus T cells.

Sequencing was done on a sample of thymocytes. The V and J genes are TRBV9 and TRBJ2-5; TRBD2 aligns across 11 bases. This TCR was recovered from a boy under two years old with a congenital heart defect. The CDR3 protein is CASSVTPRLAGGKETQYF. CDR3 coding DNA: TGTGCCAGCAGCGTAACCCCTCGGCTAGCGGGAGGAAAAGAGACCCAGTACTTC.